Listed here is a single T cell receptor beta chain. Trimming stripped 3 bases from V and 8 bases from J, with 10 bases between. Germline lookup yields CDR1 KGHSH and CDR2 LQKENI. The CDR3 consists of 13 residues. This sample stems from a study of T cell responses to AZD1222 COVID-19 vaccine. Measured with immunoSEQ multiplex PCR; TCRdb has only the in-frame clones, and not every one. The profile covers roughly 80,000 clones, with about 92% appearing a single time and approximately 5.5% taken by the ten largest. The sequencing used peripheral blood, collected on day 0 of AZD1222 vaccination. This TCR derives from an adult in good health. V is TRBV18 and J is TRBJ1-4, with D perhaps matching TRBD1 (5 bases). The CDR3 region has the DNA TGTGCCAGCTCACCGGGGACGGCAGAAAAACTGTTTTTT. Its protein product is CASSPGTAEKLFF.